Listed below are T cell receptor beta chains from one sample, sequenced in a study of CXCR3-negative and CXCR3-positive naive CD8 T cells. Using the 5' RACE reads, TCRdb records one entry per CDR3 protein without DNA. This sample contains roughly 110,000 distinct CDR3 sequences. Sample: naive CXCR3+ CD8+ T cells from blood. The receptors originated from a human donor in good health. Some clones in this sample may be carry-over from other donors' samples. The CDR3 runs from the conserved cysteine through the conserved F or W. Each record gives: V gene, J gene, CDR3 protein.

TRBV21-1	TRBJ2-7	CASSGYDRALRFYEQYF
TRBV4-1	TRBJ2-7	CASSLTSGRASTYEQYF
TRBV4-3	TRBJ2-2	CASSQVRAAGELFF
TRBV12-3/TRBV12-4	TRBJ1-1	CASSPKDSNTEAFF
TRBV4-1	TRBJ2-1	CASSQGVGGNEQFF
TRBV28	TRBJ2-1	CASSFPSTSGSRNEQFF
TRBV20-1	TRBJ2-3	CSARDWLAGPGDTQYF
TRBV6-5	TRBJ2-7	CASSSGWRNEQYF
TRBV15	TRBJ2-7	CATSRSLGGQGYEQYF
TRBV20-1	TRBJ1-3	CSASQHTGNTIYF
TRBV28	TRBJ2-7	CASSLPLLAVEQYF
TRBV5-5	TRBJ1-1	CASRGGSMSTEAFF
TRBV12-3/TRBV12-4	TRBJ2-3	CASSWGSGTAGDTQYF
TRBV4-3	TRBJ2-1	CASSHLGEGVREQFF
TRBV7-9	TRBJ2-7	CASSLDPSISYEQYF
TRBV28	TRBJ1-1	CASSLILQGHTEAFF
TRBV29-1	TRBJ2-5	CSVDFLQETQYF
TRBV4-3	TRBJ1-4	CASSQAINRGGDEELFF
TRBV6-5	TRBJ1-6	CASSYGSSPLHF
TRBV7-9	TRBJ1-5	CASSPPGTGNQPQHF
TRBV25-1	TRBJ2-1	CASSEYSGINEQFF
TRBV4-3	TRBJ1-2	CASSQDHLGGNYGYTF
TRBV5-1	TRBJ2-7	CASSLVTGPTYEQYF
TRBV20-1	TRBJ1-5	CSARGIRDNQPQHF
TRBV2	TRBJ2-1	CASNPEWAADEQFF
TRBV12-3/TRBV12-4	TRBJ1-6	CASSPGGGSYNSPLHF
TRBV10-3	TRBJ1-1	CAISESEGNTEAFF
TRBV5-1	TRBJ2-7	CASSLAMGLSYEQYF
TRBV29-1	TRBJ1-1	CSVEENTEAFF
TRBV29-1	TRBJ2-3	CSVELAGVEDTHYF
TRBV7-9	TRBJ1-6	CASGSQVPGVSSPLHF
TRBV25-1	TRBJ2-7	CASSEADRSYEQYF
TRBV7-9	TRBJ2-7	CASSPIDYEQYF
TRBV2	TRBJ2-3	CASRSVTGAWDSQYF
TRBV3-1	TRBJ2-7	CASSPSRFGYEQYF
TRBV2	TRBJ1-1	CASSEPLTASTEAFF
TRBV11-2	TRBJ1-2	CASSLDGNYGCTF
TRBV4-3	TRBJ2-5	CASSPGGVQTQYF
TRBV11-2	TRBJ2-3	CASSVTPDGTQYF
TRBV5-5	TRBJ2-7	CASSFFSPGTYEQYF
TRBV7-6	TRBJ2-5	CASSLETARETQYF
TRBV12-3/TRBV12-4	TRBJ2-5	CASTLRDSLLQETQYF
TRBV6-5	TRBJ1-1	CASIPGGHYGDATEAFF
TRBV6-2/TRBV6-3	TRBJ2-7	CASSTGDAGWYEQYF
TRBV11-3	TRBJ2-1	CASSPFLSGPSYNEQFF
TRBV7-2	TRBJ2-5	CASSPGTNAPQETQYF
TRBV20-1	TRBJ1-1	CSARDPGGTQAFF
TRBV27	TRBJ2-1	CASSLPSGGRGDEQFF
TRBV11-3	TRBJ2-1	CASSPGTISYNEQFF
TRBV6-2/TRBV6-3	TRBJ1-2	CASSYSSLLTYHHGYTF
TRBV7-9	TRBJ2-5	CASSYQETQYF
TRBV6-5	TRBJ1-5	CASSYSGHQPQHF
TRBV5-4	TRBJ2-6	CASSSDLISGANVLTF
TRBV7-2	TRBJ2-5	CASSLPSGLAGLETQCF
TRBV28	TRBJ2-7	CASRKTGFEEQYF